A single T cell receptor (beta chain) is shown here with its context. The authors' processing: Estimates of nucleated cell counts were drawn from the amplification of reference gene primers. Sequencing was performed with immunoSEQ multiplex PCR; in TCRdb, only in-frame clones are kept and a portion is missing. The V and J calls and clone size are taken from that table; D and trimming were inferred from the DNA. The sample consists of some 150,000 clones, 87% of them appearing once. The record originates from a study of blood T cell repertoires in COVID-19. Study-wide context: Spain, Italy and the United States supplied samples that represented acute and convalescent COVID-19.

V gave up 3 bases and J gave up 1 base; unmatched junction bases: 4. This CDR3 has 15 amino acids. Germline V lookup: CDR1 MGHDK, CDR2 SYGVNS. V usage is TRBV25-1 and J usage is TRBJ1-1; 8 bases line up with TRBD1. The sequenced material came from peripheral blood. The source is a woman aged 40-49 years with acute or convalescent COVID-19. The CDR3 protein is CASSDWDRKNTEAFF. In DNA form, the CDR3 reads TGTGCCAGCAGTGACTGGGACAGGAAGAACACTGAAGCTTTCTTT.